Given below is one T cell receptor beta chain in context. What it binds is unknown. 13 Jbeta primers and 60 Vbeta primers were used for the PCR. The repertoire was sequenced with immunoSEQ multiplex PCR; TCRdb's copy has only in-frame clones and lacks some. Here the sample spans nearly 200,000 clones, over 80% being singletons. J gave up 3 bases and V 0 bases, and 4 bases lay outside the gene matches. The germline V gene has CDR1 SGHNT and CDR2 YYREEE (reference sequence). The CDR3 loop spans 16 amino acids. These data originate in a study of cytomegalovirus exposure and HLA in healthy donors. Findings and caveats of the study: As a later analysis revealed, the rate of TCR association differed by HLA locus, with DRB1 most and HLA-C fewest.

The source material was PBMCs. This clonotype was sampled from a man aged 30-40 years in good health and CMV-seronegative. The chain links TRBV5-4 to TRBJ2-7; 12 nucleotides align to TRBD2. Here the CDR3 DNA reads TGTGCCAGCAGCTTGGGCCTAGCGGGGGGGCGCTACGAGCAGTACTTC. Protein: CASSLGLAGGRYEQYF.